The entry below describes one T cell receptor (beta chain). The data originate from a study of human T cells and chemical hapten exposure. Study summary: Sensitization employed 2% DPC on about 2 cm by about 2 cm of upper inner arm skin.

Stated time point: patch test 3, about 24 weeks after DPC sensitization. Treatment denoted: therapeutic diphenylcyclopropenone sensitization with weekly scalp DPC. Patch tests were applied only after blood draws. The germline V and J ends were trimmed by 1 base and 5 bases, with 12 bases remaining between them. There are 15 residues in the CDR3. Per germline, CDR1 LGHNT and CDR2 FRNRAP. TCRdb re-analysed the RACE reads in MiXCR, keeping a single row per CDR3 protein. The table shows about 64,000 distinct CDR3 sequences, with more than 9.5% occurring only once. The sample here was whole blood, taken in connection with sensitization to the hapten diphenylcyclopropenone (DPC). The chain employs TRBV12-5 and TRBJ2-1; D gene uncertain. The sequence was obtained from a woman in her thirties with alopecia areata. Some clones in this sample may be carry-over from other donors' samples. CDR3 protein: CASGLGAVPNNEQFF. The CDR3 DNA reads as TGTGCTAGTGGTTTGGGAGCAGTCCCGAACAATGAGCAGTTCTTC.